These 8 T cell receptor beta chains share one sample of origin, sequenced in a study of blood T cell repertoires in COVID-19. Produced via immunoSEQ multiplex PCR; TCRdb's table is partial and in-frame only. The table shows roughly 260,000 clones, with 88% occurring only once. Sequencing used peripheral blood. These receptors were taken from a man aged 60-69 years who had recovered from COVID-19.

The chain carries TRBV6-5 and TRBJ2-1; no firm D call. The V end lost 2 bases, the J end lost 6 bases, and 8 bases lay between the germline ends. The CDR3 is 13 amino acids. Germline V lookup: CDR1 MNHEY, CDR2 SVGAGI. This chain's CDR3 is CASSYPPLNEQFF. Written as DNA, the CDR3 is TGTGCCAGCAGTTACCCCCCCCTCAATGAGCAGTTCTTC.

The chain carries TRBV11-2 and TRBJ2-7; TRBD2 might be the D (6 bases). This CDR3 comprises 17 residues. Germline CDR1 reads SGHAT; CDR2 reads FQNNGV. Trimming pared 2 bases from V and 2 bases from J, leaving 19 bases between. CDR3 loop: CASSLSLMGLGTYEQYF. CDR3 bases: TGTGCCAGCAGCTTATCCCTAATGGGACTGGGGACCTACGAGCAGTACTTC.

The V call is TRBV19, the J call TRBJ1-2, with 7 positions matching TRBD1. Trimming at V came to 3 bases and at J to 6 bases, leaving 13 bases not matched to a gene. Germline V gene sequence: CDR1 LNHDA, CDR2 SQIVND (reference sequence). The CDR3 spans 16 residues. CDR3 bases: TGTGCCAGTAGTATTTCTTTGTTTCGGCAGGGGGATGGCTACACCTTC. Encoded protein: CASSISLFRQGDGYTF.

This chain joins TRBV6-5 and TRBJ1-1; 8 positions agree with TRBD1. The CDR3 loop spans 16 amino acids. The trim removed 2 bases at V and 5 bases at J, leaving 10 bases unmatched. Looked up from germline, CDR1 is MNHEY and CDR2 is SVGAGI. The CDR3 spells CASSYQGARLGTEAFF. CDR3 nucleotides: TGTGCCAGCAGTTACCAGGGGGCGCGTCTCGGTACTGAAGCTTTCTTT.

V is TRBV6-6 and J is TRBJ1-2, with 10 bases matching TRBD1. V lost 6 bases, J lost 8 bases, and 9 bases stayed unmatched. In germline, CDR1 is MNHNY, CDR2 SVGAGI (reference sequence). The CDR3 covers 14 residues. Here the CDR3 reads CASRVRQGAEGYTF. The DNA for the CDR3 is TGTGCCAGCAGAGTCAGACAGGGGGCCGAAGGCTACACCTTC.

With regard to this clone: Other DNA sequences in the same sample also yield this CDR3. This chain uses TRBV3-1 (or the pseudogene TRBV3-2) with TRBJ1-6, with TRBD1 identical over 8 bases. There are 14 residues in the CDR3. Germline V CDR1 and CDR2: LGHDT, YNNKEL (reference sequence). With V trimmed by 5 bases and J by 10 bases, 7 bases remained unmatched. CDR3: CASSSRQGNSPLHF. The CDR3 DNA reads as TGTGCCAGCAGCTCCCGACAGGGGAACTCACCCCTCCACTTT.

The chain recombines TRBV19 with TRBJ1-4; possible D gene TRBD1, 6 bases. Germline V CDR1 and CDR2: LNHDA, SQIVND (reference sequence). V shed 1 base and J shed 8 bases, with 8 bases lying between them. The CDR3 spans 13 residues. For the CDR3, the DNA is TGTGCCAGTAGTATAGTAGGGGGAGAAAAACTGTTTTTT. Translating gives CASSIVGGEKLFF.

This clone has only one observation. The V and J genes are TRBV24-1 and TRBJ2-5; possibly TRBD2 for D (6 bases). Germline V CDR1 and CDR2: KGHDR, SFDVKD. V was trimmed by 0 bases and J by 4 bases, leaving 14 bases between them. The CDR3 runs to 16 residues. CDR3 residues: CATSDLRGGLGETQYF. CDR3 bases: TGTGCCACCAGTGATTTGCGTGGAGGGTTGGGAGAGACCCAGTACTTC.